Listed below are T cell receptor beta chains from one sample, sequenced in a study of OX40 agonist ivuxolimab in advanced cancers. TCRdb keeps only in-frame clones here, not all; method: immunoSEQ multiplex PCR. Of approximately 8,200 clones listed, about 90% are singletons. The material sequenced was CD4+ or CD8+ T cells sorted from blood, taken in a trial of the OX40 agonist ivuxolimab. These receptors all stem from an adult with an advanced solid tumor such as melanoma, head and neck, liver or kidney cancer. The CDR3 runs from the conserved cysteine through the conserved F or W.

>TRBV5-6|TRBJ2-4
CASSLVGGGLAKNIQYF
>TRBV5-4|TRBJ2-3
CATRKGHTDTQYF
>TRBV6-4|TRBJ2-3
CASSITSGTTDTQYF
>TRBV15|TRBJ2-7
CATSRDLDTLRLHF
>TRBV11-2|TRBJ2-2
CASSFDLPGELFF
>TRBV25-1|TRBJ2-5
CASRPGTGVLETQYF
>TRBV14|TRBJ1-2
CASSPLGQRPYGYTF
>TRBV9|TRBJ2-7
CASSVDSPWDEQYF
>TRBV6-1|TRBJ2-7
CASSSGTSGYEQYF
>TRBV6-1|TRBJ2-7
CASRDYYEQYF
>TRBV28|TRBJ2-6
CASSKIVPTQSRANVLTF
>TRBV19|TRBJ2-7
CASSPTRGWDEQYF
>TRBV6-1|TRBJ2-3
CASSAQTGDADTQYF
>TRBV7-6|TRBJ1-1
CASSPGGQDAAYTEAFF
>TRBV5-4|TRBJ2-7
CAFRTGESASHYEQYF
>TRBV11-1|TRBJ1-1
CASSLSQGGNTEAFF
>TRBV7-6|TRBJ2-7
CASSFGPRVSYEQYF
>TRBV5-1|TRBJ2-1
CAHRPGAGLRAYNEQFF